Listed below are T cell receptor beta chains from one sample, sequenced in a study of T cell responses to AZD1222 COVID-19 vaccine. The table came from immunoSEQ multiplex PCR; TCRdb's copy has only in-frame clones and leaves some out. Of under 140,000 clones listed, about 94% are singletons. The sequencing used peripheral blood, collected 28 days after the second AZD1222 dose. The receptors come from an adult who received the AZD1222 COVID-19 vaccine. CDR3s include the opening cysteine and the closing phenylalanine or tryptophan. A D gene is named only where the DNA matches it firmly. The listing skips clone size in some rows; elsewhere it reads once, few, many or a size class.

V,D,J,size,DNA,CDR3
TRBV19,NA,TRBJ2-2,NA,TGTGCCAGTAGTATATTTCCGGGGGCGAACACCGGGGAGCTGTTTTTT,CASSIFPGANTGELFF
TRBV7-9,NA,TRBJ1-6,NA,TGTGCCAGCAGCTTAGAAGGATCACCCCTCCACTTT,CASSLEGSPLHF
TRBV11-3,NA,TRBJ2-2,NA,TGTGCCAGCAGCTTAGATCACGGCCTAGACAACACCGGGGAGCTGTTTTTT,CASSLDHGLDNTGELFF
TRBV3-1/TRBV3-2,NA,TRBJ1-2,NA,TGTGCCAGCAGCCAAGATCCCATTATCTATGGCTACACCTTC,CASSQDPIIYGYTF
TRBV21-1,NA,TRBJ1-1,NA,TGTGCCAGCAGCACCCGGGCAGCGGAAAAATTAAGGACAGATGAAGCTTTCTTT,CASSTRAAEKLRTDEAFF
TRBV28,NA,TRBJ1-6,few,TGTGCCAGCAGTGTACAGGGTGAGCCCCTCCACTTT,CASSVQGEPLHF
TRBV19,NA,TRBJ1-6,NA,TGTGCCAGTAGTATAGATCGGGAGAACGGCTCACCCCTCCACTTT,CASSIDRENGSPLHF
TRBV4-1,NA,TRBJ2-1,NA,TGCGCCAGCAGCCAAGATCAACGGGGCGGCAATGAGCAGTTCTTC,CASSQDQRGGNEQFF
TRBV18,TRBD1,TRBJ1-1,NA,TGTGCCAGCTCACCAGGGGACAGGGGGAGGACTGAAGCTTTCTTT,CASSPGDRGRTEAFF
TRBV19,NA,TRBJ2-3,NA,TGTGCCAGGACTCCAGATACGCAGTATTTT,CARTPDTQYF
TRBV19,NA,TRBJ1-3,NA,TGTGCCAGTAGTGACAGTGGAAACACCATATATTTT,CASSDSGNTIYF